The clone carrying this T cell receptor delta chain has just a few counts. Its antigen is currently unknown. This specimen belongs to a study of Vδ1+ human thymocytes. Whole-study findings and limits: Donors shared many TRG clonotypes but few TRD clonotypes. Highly polyclonal TRG and TRD repertoires with Gaussian CDR3 length distributions appeared in thymus. About 20% of thymic delta-chain sequences were Vdelta2, with few Vdelta3, unlike blood Vdelta1+ controls.

Extracted RNA was reverse transcribed into cDNA. Multiplex PCR used pooled V-gene forward primers and a constant-region reverse primer to amplify CDR3s. TCRdb re-called the multiplex PCR reads via CATT. The table shows some 73,000 delta-chain clones, with more than 30% occurring only once. Germline CDR1 reads TSWWSYY; CDR2 reads QGS. This CDR3 is built from 19 residues. V dropped 2 bases and J dropped 1; count of bases not matched to a gene: 11. Thymocytes were sorted as CD3+ TCRVdelta1+ TCRVdelta2- after alphabeta T cell depletion. This sequence originates from a boy in the first two years of life who had congenital heart surgery. The chain has TRDV1 and TRDJ1; the match to TRDD3 covers 12 bases. Specimen: Vdelta1+ gamma-delta thymocytes from the thymus. Indicated subset: FACS-sorted CD3+ TCRalphabeta- TCRVdelta1+ TCRVdelta2- thymocytes. The CDR3 DNA reads TGTGCTCTTGGGGAATTGGCTGGTCTGGGGGATACGCCCACCGATAAACTCATCTTT. As protein: CALGELAGLGDTPTDKLIF.